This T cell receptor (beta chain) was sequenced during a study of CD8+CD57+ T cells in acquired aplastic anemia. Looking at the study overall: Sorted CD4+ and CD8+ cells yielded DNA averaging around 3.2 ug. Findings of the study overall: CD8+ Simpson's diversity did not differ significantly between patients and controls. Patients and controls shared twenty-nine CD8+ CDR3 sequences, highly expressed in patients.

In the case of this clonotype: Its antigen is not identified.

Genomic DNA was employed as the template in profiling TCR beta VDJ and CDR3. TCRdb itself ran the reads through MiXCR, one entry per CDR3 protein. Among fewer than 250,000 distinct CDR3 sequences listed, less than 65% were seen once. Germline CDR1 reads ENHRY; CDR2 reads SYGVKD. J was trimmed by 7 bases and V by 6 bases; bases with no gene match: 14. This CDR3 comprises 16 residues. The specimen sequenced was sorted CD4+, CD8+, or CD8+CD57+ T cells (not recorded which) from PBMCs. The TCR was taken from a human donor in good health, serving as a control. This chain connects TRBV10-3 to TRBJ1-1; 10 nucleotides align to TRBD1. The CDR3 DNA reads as TGTGCCATCAGCCCGACAGGGGGCCCCGATCCGAATGAAGCTTTCTTT. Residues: CAISPTGGPDPNEAFF.